The next 28 T cell receptor beta chains were all read from a single sample in a study of CD8+ T cells in alopecia areata. Extracted RNA was reverse transcribed into cDNA, the sequencing template. The assay was immunoSEQ multiplex PCR, and TCRdb's table has in-frame clones only and misses some. The repertoire holds about 210,000 clones, with approximately 70% as singletons. Documented treatment: oral pan-JAK inhibitor, 5-10 mg twice daily. Sample: CD4+ T cells sorted from blood, taken around week 44, from a patient treated with tofacitinib. Receptors were obtained from a human donor with alopecia areata.

The gene calls are TRBV9 and TRBJ1-6, with 7 bases identical to TRBD1. The CDR3 extends over 15 amino acids. The germline CDR1 and CDR2 sequences are SGDLS and YYNGEE. Trimming cost V 3 bases and J 3 bases; bases outside gene matches: 3. CDR3 sequence (DNA): TGTGCCAGCAGCGACGGGACAGACTATAATTCACCCCTCCACTTT. Encoded protein: CASSDGTDYNSPLHF. Together with reference TRBV9 and TRBJ1-6, the CDR3 gives the full variable domain: DSGVTQTPKHLITATGQRVTLRCSPRSGDLSVYWYQQSLDQGLQFLIQYYNGEERAKGNILERFSAQQFPDLHSELNLSSLELGDSALYFCASSDGTDYNSPLHFGNGTRLTVT.

The V and J genes are TRBV5-1 and TRBJ2-1; D unclear. The CDR3 covers 11 residues. Trimming took 5 bases from V and 9 from J, leaving 9 bases between them. CDR1 and CDR2 from the germline V gene are SGHRS and YFSETQ. In DNA form, the CDR3 reads TGCGCCAGCAGTTCGCAGGCTGAGCAGTTCTTC. Protein sequence: CASSSQAEQFF.

This clone was observed once. The chain recombines TRBV29-1 with TRBJ2-1; 12 bases line up with TRBD2. Germline CDR1 and CDR2: SQVTM and ANQGSEA. V was pared by 6 bases and J by 9 bases, with 9 bases of the junction left unmatched. The CDR3 length is 14 residues. The CDR3 loop reads CSVNLAGGPTEQFF. In DNA form, the CDR3 reads TGCAGCGTCAATCTAGCGGGGGGGCCGACTGAGCAGTTCTTC.

The chain couples TRBV30 to TRBJ2-1; tentatively, D is TRBD2 (6 bases). Germline-derived CDR1 and CDR2 are GTSNPN and SVGIG (reference sequence). Trimming removed 5 bases from V and 9 bases from J, with 26 bases in between. This CDR3 is built from 16 residues. This chain's CDR3 is CAWGTRGLGSGGEQFF. The CDR3 DNA sequence: TGTGCCTGGGGTACCCGCGGATTAGGTTCCGGGGGTGAGCAGTTCTTC. The whole variable domain, filled in from reference TRBV30 and TRBJ2-1, reads SQTIHQWPATLVQPVGSPLSLECTVEGTSNPNLYWYRQAAGRGLQLLFYSVGIGQISSEVPQNLSASRPQDRQFILSSKKLLLSDSGFYLCAWGTRGLGSGGEQFFGPGTRLTVL.

CDR3 region: CASSLVLLTEAFF. The CDR3, as DNA: TGTGCCAGCAGCTTAGTGTTATTGACTGAAGCTTTCTTT. The chain is built from TRBV7-2 and TRBJ1-1; D unclear. V dropped 1 base and J dropped 5 bases, with 8 bases sitting between them. Germline loops: CDR1 SGHTA, CDR2 FQGNSA. The CDR3 has 13 amino acids.

The chain combines TRBV27 with TRBJ1-5; D might be TRBD1 (6 bases). Germline CDR1 reads MNHEY; CDR2 reads SMNVEV (reference sequence). This CDR3 is built from 13 residues. V lost 7 bases and J 4 bases, leaving 11 bases between the germline ends. For the CDR3, the DNA is TGTGCCAGCAAGGGGGTTGGAAATCAGCCCCAGCATTTT. This codes for CASKGVGNQPQHF.

V usage is TRBV30 and J usage is TRBJ1-1; 9 bases align to TRBD1. This CDR3 is built from 15 residues. From germline, CDR1 is GTSNPN and CDR2 SVGIG (reference sequence). V lost 0 bases, J lost 1 base, and 3 bases stayed unmatched. CDR3 DNA sequence: TGTGCCTGGAGTGTATACAGGGGGCAGAACACTGAAGCTTTCTTT. It translates to CAWSVYRGQNTEAFF.

This chain connects TRBV30 to TRBJ1-6; 7 positions match TRBD1. Germline V gene data show CDR1 as GTSNPN and CDR2 as SVGIG (reference sequence). This CDR3 is 13 amino acids long. Trimming removed 1 base from V and 8 bases from J; junction bases left unmatched: 2. The DNA for the CDR3 is TGTGCCTGGAGTGGACAGGGAGATTCACCCCTCCACTTT. Amino acids: CAWSGQGDSPLHF.

The J gene is TRBJ2-1, the V gene TRBV15; tentative D call: TRBD1 (5 bases). This CDR3 spans 13 amino acids. Germline lookup yields CDR1 LNHNV and CDR2 YYDKDF (reference sequence). Trimming removed 3 bases from V and 8 bases from J, with 11 bases in between. The CDR3 is CATSRTVGHEQFF. The CDR3 bases are TGTGCCACCAGCAGGACAGTGGGGCATGAGCAGTTCTTC.

The CDR3 here is CASSRRSGDTQYF. In DNA form, the CDR3 reads TGTGCCAGCAGCCGTAGGTCTGGGGATACGCAGTATTTT. The chain recombines TRBV9 with TRBJ2-3; D is unresolved. The V end lost 4 bases, the J end lost 6 bases, and 12 bases lay between the germline ends. Germline CDR1 reads SGDLS; CDR2 reads YYNGEE. The CDR3 has 13 amino acids.

The chain is built from TRBV29-1 and TRBJ2-2; tentative D call: TRBD2 (5 bases). The V gene lost 5 bases and the J gene lost 4 bases, with 20 bases spanning the gap. CDR3 length: 16 amino acids. Looked up from germline, CDR1 is SQVTM and CDR2 is ANQGSEA. CDR3 residues: CSVNIRDTAVTGELFF. CDR3 bases: TGCAGCGTTAACATCCGCGACACAGCGGTCACCGGGGAGCTGTTTTTT.

The CDR3, as DNA: TGTGCCAGCTCACCCCGGGACGATCTATCACCCCTCCACTTT. Translated: CASSPRDDLSPLHF. The chain combines TRBV18 with TRBJ1-6; possible D gene TRBD1, 5 bases. The CDR3 sequence is 14 residues long. Per germline, CDR1 KGHSH and CDR2 LQKENI. Trimming cost V 3 bases and J 10 bases, with 13 bases left between them.

The table lists this clone with a few counts. The chain employs TRBV14 and TRBJ2-2, with 11 positions matching TRBD1. Germline CDR1 reads SGHDN; CDR2 reads FVKESK. This CDR3 is built from 17 residues. With V trimmed by 4 bases and J by 3 bases, 7 bases remained unmatched. The CDR3 DNA is TGTGCCAGCAGCCGATGGACAGGGGGCATCGACACCGGGGAGCTGTTTTTT. This codes for CASSRWTGGIDTGELFF.

The chain uses TRBV29-1 and TRBJ1-1; 7 nucleotides match TRBD1. This CDR3 comprises 13 residues. After removal of 6 bases from V and 0 bases from J, the junction contained 4 bases not matched to a gene. Germline CDR1 is SQVTM and CDR2 is ANQGSEA. The CDR3 DNA follows: TGCAGCGTCCAGGACAGGTTGAACACTGAAGCTTTCTTT. It codes for CSVQDRLNTEAFF.

The CDR3 loop reads CASSLSVGRRPMEQYF. The CDR3 nucleotides are TGTGCCAGCAGCCTAAGCGTAGGGCGGAGGCCCATGGAGCAGTACTTC. V usage is TRBV11-3 and J usage is TRBJ2-7; a weak D match, TRBD2 (5 bases). CDR3 size: 16 residues. V gave up 5 bases and J gave up 7 bases, with 24 bases separating them. From germline, CDR1 is SGHNT and CDR2 YENEEA.

This rearrangement joins TRBV5-6 to TRBJ2-3, with 10 bases that match TRBD2. There are 17 residues in the CDR3. The germline V gene has CDR1 SGHDT and CDR2 YYEEEE. Trimming at V came to 0 bases and at J to 0 bases, leaving 4 bases not matched to a gene. In nucleotides, the CDR3 is TGTGCCAGCAGCTTGGATCTACTAGCGGGGAGCACAGATACGCAGTATTTT. It yields the protein CASSLDLLAGSTDTQYF.

This clone appeared once. The chain couples TRBV27 to TRBJ1-6; no definite D call. Between the trimmed V and J ends, which lost 4 bases and 9 bases, there was a span of 10 bases. Germline-derived CDR1 and CDR2 are MNHEY and SMNVEV (reference sequence). This CDR3 region has 13 residues. CDR3 in amino acids: CASSWSGPSPLHF. Here the CDR3 DNA reads TGTGCCAGCAGTTGGTCAGGACCTTCACCCCTCCACTTT.

The chain is built from TRBV7-3 and TRBJ1-2, with 9 bases lining up with TRBD1. Germline V gives CDR1 SGHTA, CDR2 FQGTGA. The ends lost 5 bases at V and 7 bases at J; junction bases unmatched: 5. This CDR3 contains 13 residues. The DNA for the CDR3 is TGTGCCAGCAGCGTGGGACAGGGTTTTGGCTACACCTTC. Protein: CASSVGQGFGYTF.

This clone has only a few counts. Other DNA sequences in this specimen translate into the identical CDR3. The V call is TRBV29-1, the J call TRBJ1-1; unclear D gene. This CDR3 is 10 amino acids long. Trimming stripped 6 bases from V and 8 bases from J, with 10 bases between. Germline CDR1 and CDR2: SQVTM and ANQGSEA. The CDR3: CSVETLEAFF. In DNA form, the CDR3 reads TGCAGCGTGGAAACATTAGAAGCTTTCTTT.

J is TRBJ1-5 and V is TRBV19; D remains unclear. The CDR3 is made up of 14 amino acids. The germline V and J ends were trimmed by 4 bases and 2 bases, with 9 bases remaining between them. CDR1 LNHDA and CDR2 SQIVND come from the germline V gene (reference sequence). The DNA of the CDR3 is TGTGCCAGTAGTAACAGAGAGCGCAATCAGCCCCAGCATTTT. This translates into CASSNRERNQPQHF.

This clone was recorded a few times. The V gene is TRBV30, the J gene TRBJ1-5; D unclear. The germline CDR1 and CDR2 sequences are GTSNPN and SVGIG (reference sequence). V gave up 1 base and J gave up 2 bases, with 6 bases separating them. This CDR3 spans 13 amino acids. CDR3 sequence reads: CAWSGRGNQPQHF. CDR3 nucleotides: TGTGCCTGGAGTGGCCGTGGCAATCAGCCCCAGCATTTT.

The rearrangement uses TRBV2 and TRBJ1-5; a weak D match, TRBD1 (6 bases). The length of the CDR3 is 15 residues. Between the trimmed V and J ends, which lost 3 bases and 1 base, there was a span of 10 bases. The V gene's germline CDR1 is SNHLY and CDR2 FYNNEI. In DNA form, the CDR3 reads TGTGCCAGCAGTGAGGGGGCAGCCAGCAATCAGCCCCAGCATTTT. Its translation: CASSEGAASNQPQHF.

The rearrangement joins TRBV21-1 to TRBJ2-7. TRBV21-1 is listed as a pseudogene. This CDR3 has 13 amino acids. DNA of the CDR3: TGTGCCAGCAGCAAAAGGGCCCCTCACGAGCAGTACTTC. It codes for CASSKRAPHEQYF.

The CDR3 DNA sequence: TGTGCCTGGAGTGTAGTGACAGCCCAAGAGACCCAGTACTTC. Its protein product is CAWSVVTAQETQYF. The chain has TRBV30 and TRBJ2-5; D might be TRBD1 (5 bases). Germline V gene data show CDR1 as GTSNPN and CDR2 as SVGIG (reference sequence). V was shortened by 0 bases and J by 1 base, with 9 bases between the two germline ends. The CDR3 has 14 amino acids.

The V and J genes are TRBV5-1 and TRBJ2-2, with D hard to call. Between the trimmed V and J ends, which lost 0 bases and 0 bases, there was a span of 6 bases. Germline values: CDR1 SGHRS, CDR2 YFSETQ. CDR3 length equals 15 residues. CDR3 DNA: TGCGCCAGCAGCTTGGATCCTCCGAACACCGGGGAGCTGTTTTTT. Translation gives CASSLDPPNTGELFF.

The rearrangement uses TRBV27 and TRBJ1-4; no reliable D call. There are 15 residues in the CDR3. Germline CDR1 reads MNHEY; CDR2 reads SMNVEV (reference sequence). V gave up 4 bases and J gave up 4 bases, with 13 bases separating them. The CDR3 here is CASSSQDAFNEKLFF. In nucleotides, the CDR3 is TGTGCCAGCAGTTCCCAGGACGCATTTAATGAAAAACTGTTTTTT.

The V gene is TRBV5-1, the J gene TRBJ2-5; no definite D call. Germline values: CDR1 SGHRS, CDR2 YFSETQ. The CDR3 spans 13 residues. V gave up 0 bases and J gave up 2 bases, with 5 bases separating them. CDR3 nucleotides: TGCGCCAGCAGCTTGGGAGTTCAAGAGACCCAGTACTTC. This codes for CASSLGVQETQYF.

The rearrangement uses TRBV4-3 and TRBJ2-4, with 9 bases fitting TRBD1. Germline loops: CDR1 LGHNA, CDR2 YSLEER. V was clipped by 3 bases and J by 8 bases; unmatched bases: 11. CDR3 length equals 16 residues. CDR3 DNA: TGCGCCAGCAGCCAGGCTATAGGGACAGGGAGCGACATTCAGTACTTC. This translates into CASSQAIGTGSDIQYF.